Following are 13 T cell receptor beta chains from one sample sequenced in a study of blood T cell repertoires in COVID-19. Repertoires were generated with immunoSEQ multiplex PCR, while TCRdb's copy carries only in-frame clones and drops some. This repertoire shows over 150,000 clones, roughly 87% found once; its top ten account for about 2.2%. Sequences were obtained from PBMCs or T cells enriched from blood (not recorded which). The receptors shown here come from a woman in her twenties or thirties who had recovered from COVID-19.

This clone was seen more than once but under ten times. The gene calls are TRBV18 and TRBJ2-2; 7 positions match TRBD1. The CDR3 is 15 amino acids. The germline CDR1 and CDR2 sequences are KGHSH and LQKENI. The V gene end was trimmed by 4 bases and the J gene end by 4 bases; junction bases not matched to a gene: 6. CDR3 in amino acids: CASSLGQASTGELFF. CDR3 coding DNA: TGTGCCAGCTCACTCGGACAGGCGAGCACCGGGGAGCTGTTTTTT.

This chain joins TRBV4-3 and TRBJ1-2; TRBD1 agrees at 11 bases. J lost 2 bases, V lost 0 bases, and 11 bases had no gene match. Germline V gene lookup returns CDR1 LGHNA and CDR2 YSLEER. The CDR3 runs 19 residues. CDR3 DNA: TGCGCCAGCAGCCAAGAATGGACAGGGGGCCTGTATACAAACTATGGCTACACCTTC. Encoded protein: CASSQEWTGGLYTNYGYTF.

The V gene is TRBV19, the J gene TRBJ2-1; TRBD2 matches at 11 bases. The CDR3 loop spans 16 amino acids. From germline, CDR1 is LNHDA and CDR2 SQIVND (reference sequence). J lost 7 bases, V lost 5 bases, and 10 bases had no gene match. This chain's CDR3 is CASSEGLAASGNEQFF. The CDR3 coding sequence is TGTGCCAGTAGTGAGGGACTAGCGGCCTCAGGTAATGAGCAGTTCTTC.

The V and J genes are TRBV18 and TRBJ1-6; D unclear. Trimming removed 3 bases from V and 3 bases from J, with 24 bases in between. Germline-derived CDR1 and CDR2 are KGHSH and LQKENI. This CDR3 is 20 amino acids long. The CDR3 sequence: CASSPTHRRGSSFYNSPLHF. In DNA form, the CDR3 reads TGTGCCAGCTCACCCACACACCGACGAGGGTCCTCCTTCTATAATTCACCCCTCCACTTT.

The chain combines TRBV7-2 with TRBJ1-1; TRBD1 aligns across 9 bases. The CDR3 loop spans 13 amino acids. CDR1 is SGHTA and CDR2 is FQGNSA in the germline V gene. J was trimmed by 1 base and V by 6 bases; bases with no gene match: 0. The CDR3 coding sequence is TGTGCCAGCAGGGACAGGGGGAACACTGAAGCTTTCTTT. Its translation is CASRDRGNTEAFF.

This rearrangement joins TRBV28 to TRBJ1-2, with a weak D call TRBD1 (5 bases). V was shortened by 4 bases and J by 5 bases, with 14 bases between the two germline ends. CDR3 length: 14 residues. CDR1 and CDR2 (germline): MDHEN, SYDVKM. CDR3 nucleotide sequence: TGTGCCAGCAGTTCGCTCGGGGGACCTTATGGCTACACCTTC. This sequence encodes CASSSLGGPYGYTF.

The rearrangement joins TRBV11-2 to TRBJ2-1, with 8 bases that match TRBD2. CDR1 is SGHAT, CDR2 FQNNGV, per germline. The CDR3 totals 16 residues. The J segment lost 8 bases and the V segment lost 4 bases, leaving 13 bases of the junction unmatched. The CDR3 spells CASSSPRAGELDEQFF. CDR3 DNA sequence: TGTGCCAGCAGCTCGCCAAGAGCGGGAGAGTTAGATGAGCAGTTCTTC.

This chain joins TRBV14 and TRBJ2-7; 7 positions agree with TRBD2. V lost 4 bases, J lost 3 bases, and 12 bases stayed unmatched. The CDR3 loop spans 16 amino acids. The germline gives CDR1 SGHDN, CDR2 FVKESK. The CDR3 bases are TGTGCCAGCAGCCCTCGGGGGGTAGCGGTGAACTACGAGCAGTACTTC. Protein product: CASSPRGVAVNYEQYF.

This clone was picked up one time. J is TRBJ2-6 and V is TRBV24-1; 8 bases are a match to TRBD1. CDR1 KGHDR and CDR2 SFDVKD come from the germline V gene. This CDR3 region has 16 residues. After removal of 3 bases from V and 2 bases from J, the junction contained 2 bases not matched to a gene. The CDR3 region is CATSDGQGAGANVLTF. Written as DNA, the CDR3 is TGTGCCACCAGTGATGGACAGGGCGCTGGGGCCAACGTCCTGACTTTC.

The chain combines TRBV27 with TRBJ1-5; D might be TRBD1 (5 bases). Germline loops: CDR1 MNHEY, CDR2 SMNVEV (reference sequence). V dropped 2 bases and J dropped 0 bases, with 14 bases sitting between them. The CDR3 extends over 17 amino acids. The chain's CDR3 is CASSLDSRRVSNQPQHF. The CDR3 nucleotides are TGTGCCAGCAGTTTAGACAGTCGGAGGGTTAGCAATCAGCCCCAGCATTTT.

This clone was observed a single time. The gene calls are TRBV27 and TRBJ2-1; 7 nucleotides agree with TRBD2. V dropped 6 bases and J dropped 0; count of bases not matched to a gene: 5. The V gene's germline CDR1 is MNHEY and CDR2 SMNVEV (reference sequence). The CDR3 runs to 15 residues. This CDR3 is CASSRGGSSYNEQFF. In DNA form, the CDR3 reads TGTGCCAGCAGCCGCGGGGGATCCTCCTACAATGAGCAGTTCTTC.

The chain is built from TRBV11-1 and TRBJ1-3; D not resolved. With 4 bases removed from V and 0 bases from J, the gap between germline ends came to 10 bases. This CDR3 has 15 residues. From germline, CDR1 is SGHAT and CDR2 FQDESV (reference sequence). The CDR3 sequence: CASSSRGDSGNTIYF. CDR3 DNA sequence: TGTGCCAGCAGCTCGCGCGGGGACTCTGGAAACACCATATATTTT.

CDR3 DNA: TGTGCCAGCAGCAAAGCGCGAGACAGGGTATGTAATTCACCCCTCCACTTT. Its translation: CASSKARDRVCNSPLHF. The chain recombines TRBV21-1 with TRBJ1-6; the table's D call TRBD1 went unverified against the DNA. TRBV21-1 is noted as a pseudogene. The CDR3 totals 17 residues.